One and the same sample provided the 4 T cell receptor beta chains below, sequenced in a study of control samples from healthy donors and cancer patients. Profiling relied on immunoSEQ multiplex PCR, and the TCRdb table lists in-frame clones only, not all of them. The table records some 140,000 clones, 80% to 95% of them present only once. Sample: blood. The receptors derive from a man aged 30-40 years in good health.

The chain has TRBV6-2 or TRBV6-3 and TRBJ2-1; 10 positions agree with TRBD2. Germline V gene lookup returns CDR1 MNHEY and CDR2 SVGEGT. V gave up 4 bases and J gave up 9 bases; unmatched junction bases: 3. The CDR3 spans 13 residues. CDR3 coding DNA: TGTGCCAGCAGTTGGGGACTAGCGCTTGAGCAGTTCTTC. Translation gives CASSWGLALEQFF.

The rearrangement uses TRBV7-9 and TRBJ2-5; tentative D call: TRBD1 (5 bases). CDR1 and CDR2 from the germline V gene are SEHNR and FQNEAQ (reference sequence). CDR3 size: 12 residues. Between the trimmed V and J ends, which lost 7 bases and 2 bases, there was a span of 8 bases. As DNA, the CDR3 is TGTGCCAGCAACCCAGGGCAAGAGACCCAGTACTTC. As protein: CASNPGQETQYF.

The J gene is TRBJ2-3, the V gene TRBV6-4; TRBD2 is a possible D gene (6 bases). Germline V lookup: CDR1 MRHNA, CDR2 SNTAGT. The CDR3 contains 14 residues. V was clipped by 3 bases and J by 2 bases, with 9 bases between them. The CDR3 DNA follows: TGTGCCAGCAGTGAGTCTAGCGACACAGATACGCAGTATTTT. This codes for CASSESSDTDTQYF.

This clone was counted between two and nine times. V gene TRBV28 combines with J gene TRBJ2-2; TRBD1 aligns across 9 bases. The V gene end was trimmed by 5 bases and the J gene end by 4 bases; junction bases not matched to a gene: 8. The germline CDR1 and CDR2 sequences are MDHEN and SYDVKM. This CDR3 has 16 amino acids. The CDR3: CASSPPGQGRTGELFF. CDR3 nucleotide sequence: TGTGCCAGCAGTCCTCCGGGACAGGGTCGCACCGGGGAGCTGTTTTTT. Complete variable domain (other parts from reference TRBV28 and TRBJ2-2): DVKVTQSSRYLVKRTGEKVFLECVQDMDHENMFWYRQDPGLGLRLIYFSYDVKMKEKGDIPEGYSVSREKKERFSLILESASTNQTSMYLCASSPPGQGRTGELFFGEGSRLTVL.